This TCR beta chain was found in a study of regulatory T cells in long-lasting Graves disease. Time point given: newly diagnosed GD, antithyroid drugs for less than 3 months. The TCR library was made from RNA that had been extracted from PBMCs in TRIzol. In Xi'an, China, an endocrinology department was the source of patients. Germline loops: CDR1 SSHAT, CDR2 FNYEAQ (reference sequence). The CDR3 is made up of 15 amino acids. In regard to this clonotype: The junction departs from germline at one end; a sequencing error may be responsible.

Researchers made TCR beta libraries by using iRepertoire HTBI primers and running Arm-PCR on CDR3 regions. TCRdb re-called the multiplex PCR reads with MiXCR, one entry per CDR3 protein. The sample includes 450,000 to 700,000 distinct CDR3 sequences, around an eighth of them seen just once. These data also featured in a second study, about T cells in Graves' hyperthyroidism and ophthalmopathy. That investigation notes: Using the HTBI primer set, a first-round RT-PCR was run on the TCR CDR3. Blood also showed most of the thyroid clonotypes that were expanded above 0.001.

The receptor's source is a man between 25 and 39 years old with Graves disease. The rearrangement uses TRBV7-7 and TRBJ2-2; TRBD2 aligns across 9 bases. Source: peripheral blood mononuclear cells (PBMCs), taken at new diagnosis, from a patient treated with antithyroid drugs. CDR3 protein: CASSPLAGKIGELFF. In DNA, the CDR3 is TGTGCTAGCAGCCCACTAGCGGGCAAAATCGGGGAGCTGTTTTTT.